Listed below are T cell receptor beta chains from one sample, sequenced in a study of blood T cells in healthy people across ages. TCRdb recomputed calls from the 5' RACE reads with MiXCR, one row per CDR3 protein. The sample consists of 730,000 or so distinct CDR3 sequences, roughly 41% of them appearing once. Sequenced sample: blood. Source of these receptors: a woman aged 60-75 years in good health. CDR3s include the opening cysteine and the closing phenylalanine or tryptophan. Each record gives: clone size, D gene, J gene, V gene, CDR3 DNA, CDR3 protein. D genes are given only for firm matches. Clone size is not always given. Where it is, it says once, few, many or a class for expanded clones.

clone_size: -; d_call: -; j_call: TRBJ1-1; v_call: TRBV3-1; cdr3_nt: TGTGCCAGCAGCCAGGTGGGGGCGCGAACTGAAGCTTTCTTT; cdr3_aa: CASSQVGARTEAFF
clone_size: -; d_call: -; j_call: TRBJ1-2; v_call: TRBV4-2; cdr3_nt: TGTGCCAGCAGCCAAGAAGGGGGGCCGGCTGGGGGCTACACCTTC; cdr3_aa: CASSQEGGPAGGYTF
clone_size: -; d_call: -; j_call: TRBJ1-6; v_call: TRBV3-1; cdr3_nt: TGTGCCAGCAGCCAACTAATCTCGGCGGGACCCTATAATTCACCCCTCCACTTT; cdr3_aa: CASSQLISAGPYNSPLHF
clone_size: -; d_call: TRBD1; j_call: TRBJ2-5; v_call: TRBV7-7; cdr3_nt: TGTGCCAGCAGCCCAAACAGGGGGGTCGAGACCCAGTACTTC; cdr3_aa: CASSPNRGVETQYF
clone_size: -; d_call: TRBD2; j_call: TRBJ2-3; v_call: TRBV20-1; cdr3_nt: TGCAGTGCTAGAGATGAGGCGGGGGGGCAAGATACGCAGTATTTT; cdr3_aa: CSARDEAGGQDTQYF
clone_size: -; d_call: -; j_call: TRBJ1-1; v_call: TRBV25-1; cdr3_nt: TGTGCCAGCAGTGCAACCGATGAAGCTTTCTTT; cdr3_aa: CASSATDEAFF
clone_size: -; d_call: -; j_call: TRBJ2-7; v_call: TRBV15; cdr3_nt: TGTGCCACCAGCAGAGCCCCACCCATACCCTACGAGCAGTACTTC; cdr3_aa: CATSRAPPIPYEQYF
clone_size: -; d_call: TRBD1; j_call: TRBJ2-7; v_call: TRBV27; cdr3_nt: TGTGCCAGCTCCCGGACAGGTATTTCCTACGAGCAGTACTTC; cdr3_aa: CASSRTGISYEQYF
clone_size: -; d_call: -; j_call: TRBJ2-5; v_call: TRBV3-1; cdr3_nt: TGTGCCGGCAGCCTTGGGAGCAGGGGCGTTCAATCGGACACCCAGTACTTC; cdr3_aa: CAGSLGSRGVQSDTQYF
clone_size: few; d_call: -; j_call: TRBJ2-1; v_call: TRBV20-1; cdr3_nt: TGCAGTGCTAGATTAGCGGACTCCTACAATGAGCAGTTCTTC; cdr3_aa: CSARLADSYNEQFF
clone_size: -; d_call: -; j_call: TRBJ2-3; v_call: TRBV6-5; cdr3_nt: TGTGCCAGCAGCCCTGGACTTTCAAGGGATACGCAGTATTTT; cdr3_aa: CASSPGLSRDTQYF
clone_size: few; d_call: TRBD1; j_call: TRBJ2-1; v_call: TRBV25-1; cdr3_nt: TGTGCCAGCAGTTGGACAGGGACCTACAATGAGCAGTTCTTC; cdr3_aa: CASSWTGTYNEQFF
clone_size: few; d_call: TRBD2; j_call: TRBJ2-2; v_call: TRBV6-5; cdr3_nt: TGTGCCAGCAGTTACTCGGCCGGGGGGGACACCGGGGAGCTGTTTTTT; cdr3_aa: CASSYSAGGDTGELFF
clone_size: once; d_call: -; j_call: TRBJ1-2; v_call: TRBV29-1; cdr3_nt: TGCAGCGTTGCCAGTGGGGGCCCATATGGCTACACCTTC; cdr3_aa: CSVASGGPYGYTF
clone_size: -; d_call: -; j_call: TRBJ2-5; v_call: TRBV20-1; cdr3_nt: TGCAGTGCTGGAAAGGCAATAGCGGAAGAGACCCAGTACTTC; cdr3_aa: CSAGKAIAEETQYF
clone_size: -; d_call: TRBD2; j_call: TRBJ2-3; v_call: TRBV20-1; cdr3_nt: TGCAGTGCTAGGCGAGCGGGGGGGCCTTCAGATACGCAGTATTTT; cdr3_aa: CSARRAGGPSDTQYF
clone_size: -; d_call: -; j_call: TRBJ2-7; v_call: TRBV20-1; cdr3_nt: TGCAGTGCTAGCCAGGCTAGCTACGAGCAGTACTTC; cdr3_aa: CSASQASYEQYF
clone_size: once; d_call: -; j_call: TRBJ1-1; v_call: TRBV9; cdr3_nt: TGTGCCAGCAGCGTAGACGCACCTGGTGGGACTGAAGCTTTCTTT; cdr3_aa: CASSVDAPGGTEAFF
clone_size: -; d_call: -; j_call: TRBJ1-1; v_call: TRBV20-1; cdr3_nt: TGCAGTGCTGTAGGGGTGAGTTTGCACACTGAAGCTTTCTTT; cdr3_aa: CSAVGVSLHTEAFF
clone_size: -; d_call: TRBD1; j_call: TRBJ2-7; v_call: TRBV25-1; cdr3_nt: TGTACCAGCAGTGGCTTGGGACAGGGGGTCCACGAGCAGTACTTC; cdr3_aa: CTSSGLGQGVHEQYF